This TCR beta chain was profiled in a study of a mutant IDH1 vaccine in newly diagnosed glioma (dated by TCRdb to the early 2020s). General notes on the study: Patients were given eight vaccinations, in weeks 1, 3, 5, 7, 11, 15, 19 and 23, which matched visits V03 through V10. In the chemotherapy-containing groups, vaccination started alongside temozolomide cycles, whereas in patients who had radiotherapy alone it started 4-6 weeks after radiotherapy. Of the approximately 35 treated patients, around 62% were male and 37.5% were female, and a mean age of roughly 40 years was recorded. Prior to enrollment, standard therapy consisting of radiotherapy alone, temozolomide alone, or radiochemotherapy with temozolomide had been administered to patients, with the combination being received by most patients. Peripheral blood was collected at six visits: V03 (baseline), V05, V07, V10, V12 and V13. For exploratory analyses, longitudinal TCRB deep sequencing was carried out in about 25 treated patients wherever samples were available.

In light of the paper, this sample's time point label describes: week 11, during vaccination. A 20-mer mutant IDH1 peptide at 300 micrograms in Montanide made up each vaccine dose, which was injected subcutaneously together with topical imiquimod. All donors had newly diagnosed IDH1-mutant astrocytomas of WHO grade 3 or 4 that showed loss of nuclear ATRX. The samples were drawn from NOA16, a multicentre, single-arm, open-label phase I trial in Germany that tested a mutant IDH1 peptide vaccine in humans for the first time. Genomic DNA for TCRB sequencing was extracted from EDTA blood using the DNeasy Blood and Tissue Kit. The paper as a whole reports these results and caveats: The authors noted that analyses of patient blood samples could not be reproduced because of sample limitations. Across multiple MHC alleles, vaccine-induced immune responses were seen in about 93% of patients. Pseudoprogression seemed to be unrelated to changes in the top peripheral T cell clonotypes found by TCRB sequencing. PBMC samples for TCRB deep sequencing were selected based on availability.

As concerns this clone: Its cognate antigen has yet to be identified. Per-base qualities were not stored, and no clone one base away is much larger.

Preparation of the library involved the immunoSEQ multiplex PCR assay. Following the manufacturer's protocol, the hsTCRB Kit was used to amplify rearranged TCR beta chain sequences. TCRB libraries were sequenced on an Illumina MiSeq. Concerning the study's data processing: Demultiplexing, trimming and gene mapping were performed with the kit vendor's proprietary platform. TCRdb retrieved this table from immuneACCESS and kept in-frame rearrangements only. Not all clones are present; in checked studies, unresolved V genes account for under half, and no reason is known for the remainder. That table gives V, J and clone size, and the DNA gave D and trimming. The table for this sample lists fewer than 150,000 clones; around 90% of them were counted only once. 0.6% to 0.75% of the sample is held by the ten biggest clonotypes. The V end loses 8 bases and the J end loses 4 bases, and a stretch of 14 bases separates them. Measured from the cysteine to the phenylalanine, the CDR3 is 13 residues long. Only CDR3 DNA remains: 39 bases, in frame from the first base. Reading the germline V gene gives CDR1 SGHDT and CDR2 YYEEEE.

Sample: PBMCs, taken from a glioma patient whose treatment included an IDH1 peptide vaccine. Recombination connected TRBV5-6 to TRBJ2-3; a weak D assignment points to TRBD2 (5 bases agree). This TCR came from a woman in her forties or fifties with glioma. The nucleotide sequence is TGTGCCAGTAAGTTGGCGGGTTCAGATACGCAGTATTTT. It encodes CASKLAGSDTQYF. The CDR3 plus the reference TRBV5-6 and TRBJ2-3 genes for the other parts give the full variable domain: DAGVTQSPTHLIKTRGQQVTLRCSPKSGHDTVSWYQQALGQGPQFIFQYYEEEERQRGNFPDRFSGHQFPNYSSELNVNALLLGDSALYLCASKLAGSDTQYFGPGTRLTVL.